This T cell receptor beta chain was recorded in a study of cytomegalovirus exposure and HLA in healthy donors. This clone was counted once. The antigen is unknown. Whole-study findings and limits: Rare TCR sequences predominated, though certain public TCRs were found in many donors. In a later analysis, HLA-associated TCR beta chains were more clonally expanded than equally common others. DRB1 had the most TCR associations and HLA-C the fewest, a later analysis found, with rates varying by HLA locus.

Germline lookup yields CDR1 MNHNS and CDR2 SASEGT. The V gene end was trimmed by 6 bases and the J gene end by 1 base; junction bases not matched to a gene: 6. The CDR3 length is 15 residues. 13 Jbeta primers and 60 Vbeta primers were used for the PCR. Profiled with immunoSEQ multiplex PCR; TCRdb holds only in-frame clones, not every one. Of about 140,000 clones in the sample, approximately 84% were seen once. The rearrangement links TRBV6-1 to TRBJ2-1; TRBD2 aligns across 7 bases. The specimen sequenced was PBMCs. The clonotype comes from a woman aged 60-75 years in good health and CMV-seropositive. The CDR3 DNA reads as TGTGCCAGCAGGAACCTAGCGGTATCCTACAATGAGCAGTTCTTC. This sequence encodes CASRNLAVSYNEQFF.